This is a list of T cell receptor beta chains from one sample in a study of T cells in localized non-small cell lung cancer. Sequencing used immunoSEQ multiplex PCR; TCRdb keeps in-frame clones, though not all of them. The sample carries some 25,000 clones, approximately 90% recorded once. The sample here was peripheral blood, taken before any cancer treatment. The receptors shown here come from a woman aged 35-70 years with stage I lung adenocarcinoma. The CDR3 runs from the conserved cysteine through the conserved F or W. D genes are given only for firm matches. The size entry is marked missing in some rows and otherwise reads once, few, many or a size class.

V: TRBV28; size: -; D: TRBD1; length: 17; J: TRBJ2-7; CDR3: CASFRGTWDRGSYEQYF; DNA: TGTGCCAGCTTCCGAGGGACATGGGACAGGGGCTCCTACGAGCAGTACTTC
V: TRBV7-2; size: -; D: TRBD1; length: 16; J: TRBJ1-2; CDR3: CASSSSQITGAGGYTF; DNA: TGTGCCAGCAGCTCCTCGCAAATAACAGGGGCGGGCGGCTACACCTTC
V: TRBV2; size: -; D: -; length: 15; J: TRBJ2-3; CDR3: CASGLQGRTTDTQYF; DNA: TGTGCCAGCGGACTACAGGGTAGGACGACAGATACGCAGTATTTT
V: TRBV14; size: -; D: TRBD2; length: 16; J: TRBJ2-3; CDR3: CASSLLAGSSTDTQYF; DNA: TGTGCCAGCAGCCTTCTAGCGGGTTCTAGCACAGATACGCAGTATTTT
V: TRBV6-5; size: -; D: -; length: 13; J: TRBJ2-7; CDR3: CASSGSGAREQYF; DNA: TGTGCCAGCAGTGGTAGCGGAGCCCGCGAGCAGTACTTC
V: TRBV5-1; size: -; D: -; length: 12; J: TRBJ2-7; CDR3: CASSPGDYEQYF; DNA: TGCGCCAGCAGCCCTGGCGACTACGAGCAGTACTTC
V: TRBV27; size: -; D: -; length: 14; J: TRBJ2-3; CDR3: CASSLIARTDTQYF; DNA: TGTGCCAGCAGTTTAATAGCGAGGACAGATACGCAGTATTTT
V: TRBV19; size: once; D: -; length: 13; J: TRBJ2-1; CDR3: CASSIDAAGEQFF; DNA: TGTGCCAGTAGTATCGATGCCGCAGGGGAGCAGTTCTTC
V: TRBV11-2; size: -; D: -; length: 15; J: TRBJ2-5; CDR3: CASSFTQRFQETQYF; DNA: TGTGCCAGCAGCTTTACCCAGCGCTTCCAAGAGACCCAGTACTTC
V: TRBV5-6; size: -; D: -; length: 16; J: TRBJ2-5; CDR3: CASSLGGGSSLETQYF; DNA: TGTGCCAGCAGCTTGGGTGGAGGGTCTTCGCTTGAGACCCAGTACTTC
V: TRBV5-1; size: -; D: -; length: 14; J: TRBJ2-6; CDR3: CASFTGTGANVLTF; DNA: TGCGCCAGCTTCACAGGGACTGGGGCCAACGTCCTGACTTTC
V: TRBV29-1; size: -; D: TRBD2; length: 13; J: TRBJ2-3; CDR3: CSALRGEEDTQYF; DNA: TGCAGCGCCCTCCGGGGGGAAGAAGATACGCAGTATTTT
V: TRBV2; size: -; D: TRBD1; length: 13; J: TRBJ1-1; CDR3: CASSGQGGTEAFF; DNA: TGTGCCAGCAGTGGACAGGGTGGAACTGAAGCTTTCTTT
V: TRBV29-1; size: -; D: -; length: 14; J: TRBJ1-2; CDR3: CSVLPTDIPNGYTF; DNA: TGCAGCGTTTTACCGACAGATATCCCGAATGGCTACACCTTC